What follows are 18 T cell receptor beta chains derived from one specimen sequenced in a study of blood T cells in healthy people across ages. The second PCR ran roughly 7 to 11 cycles with a sample-barcoded 5' primer and J-beta primers. TCRdb used MiXCR to reprocess the 5' RACE reads, holding one entry per CDR3 protein. The table includes more than 1,000,000 distinct CDR3 sequences, under 30% detected once. These same data were also listed under a study on T cells of mothers and their children.

The sequenced sample consisted of blood. The receptors stem from a girl aged 2-10 years in good health.

A few counts support this clonotype. The chain couples TRBV7-6 to TRBJ1-1; a weak D match, TRBD1 (6 bases). The V end was cut by 2 bases, the J end by 1 base, with 11 bases between. CDR1 is SGHVS, CDR2 FNYEAQ, per germline. This CDR3 is built from 15 residues. This CDR3 reads CASSLLTGANTEAFF. The DNA for the CDR3 is TGTGCCAGCAGCTTATTGACAGGCGCGAACACTGAAGCTTTCTTT. Using reference TRBV7-6 and TRBJ1-1 for the parts outside the CDR3, the full variable domain is GAGVSQSPRYKVTKRGQDVALRCDPISGHVSLYWYRQALGQGPEFLTYFNYEAQQDKSGLPNDRFSAERPEGSISTLTIQRTEQRDSAMYRCASSLLTGANTEAFFGQGTRLTVV.

This clonotype has just a few counts. The V gene is TRBV7-2, the J gene TRBJ1-3, with 7 bases matching TRBD1. The V gene end was trimmed by 5 bases and the J gene end by 4 bases; junction bases not matched to a gene: 11. This CDR3 has 16 residues. Germline V gene data show CDR1 as SGHTA and CDR2 as FQGNSA. CDR3: CASSLPTGVIGNTIYF. In nucleotides, the CDR3 is TGTGCCAGCAGCCTACCTACAGGGGTGATCGGAAACACCATATATTTT.

The chain is built from TRBV25-1 and TRBJ1-2; 8 bases are shared with TRBD1. CDR3 length: 14 amino acids. The ends lost 5 bases at V and 4 bases at J; junction bases unmatched: 6. The germline gives CDR1 MGHDK, CDR2 SYGVNS. CDR3 loop: CASSQDREGYGYTF. CDR3 DNA sequence: TGTGCCAGCAGTCAGGACAGGGAAGGCTATGGCTACACCTTC.

The J gene is TRBJ1-5, the V gene TRBV4-1; D is perhaps TRBD1 (6 bases). The ends were cut back, 5 bases at V and 2 bases at J, with 13 bases in the middle. The CDR3 has 15 amino acids. Germline V gene data show CDR1 as MGHRA and CDR2 as YSYEKL. The CDR3 sequence: CASSAPGHGNQPQHF. CDR3 sequence (DNA): TGCGCCAGCAGCGCGCCGGGACATGGCAATCAGCCCCAGCATTTT.

V usage is TRBV4-1 and J usage is TRBJ2-1; D is unclear. The V end was cut by 4 bases, the J end by 8 bases, with 15 bases between. From germline, CDR1 is MGHRA and CDR2 YSYEKL. This CDR3 has 14 residues. The CDR3 region has the DNA TGCGCCAGCAGCCTGACGGTAGGCCTCGATGAGCAGTTCTTC. This gives the protein CASSLTVGLDEQFF.

Remarks on this clonotype: A junction boundary mismatches the germline segment, possibly from a read error. The V call is TRBV7-6, the J call TRBJ2-5; 7 positions agree with TRBD2. The J call may be mistaken, given a closer DNA end match to TRBJ2-1. The CDR3 loop spans 15 amino acids. Germline CDR1 reads SGHVS; CDR2 reads FNYEAQ. CDR3 protein: CASSLYGGIGNGQFF. The CDR3 nucleotides read TGTGCCAGCAGCTTATACGGGGGGATTGGCAATGGGCAGTTCTTC.

The rearrangement uses TRBV10-3 and TRBJ2-5; 10 bases line up with TRBD2. The trim removed 6 bases at V and 3 bases at J, leaving 7 bases unmatched. This CDR3 has 15 amino acids. Germline-derived CDR1 and CDR2 are ENHRY and SYGVKD. CDR3 region: CAIRGLAPTKETQYF. The CDR3 bases are TGTGCCATCAGGGGACTAGCGCCGACCAAAGAGACCCAGTACTTC.

This clonotype has a handful of counts. Compared with germline, one end of the junction differs, possibly owing to a read error. J is TRBJ1-2 and V is TRBV7-8; D possibly corresponds to TRBD1 (5 bases). The CDR3 runs to 12 residues. CDR1 is SGHVS and CDR2 is FQNEAQ in the germline V gene. CDR3 sequence reads: CASSTMGGSNLF. In DNA form, the CDR3 reads TGTGCCAGCAGCACCATGGGGGGTAGTAACTTATTC. The full variable domain, completed using reference TRBV7-8 and TRBJ1-2, is GAGVSQSPRYKVAKRGQDVALRCDPISGHVSLFWYQQALGQGPEFLTYFQNEAQLDKSGLPSDRFFAERPEGSVSTLKIQRTQQEDSAVYLCASSTMGGSNLFGSGTRLTVV.

The genes are TRBV7-2 and TRBJ2-7; D is perhaps TRBD1 (5 bases). The germline V gene has CDR1 SGHTA and CDR2 FQGNSA. Trimming took 2 bases from V and 7 from J, leaving 12 bases between them. This CDR3 spans 13 amino acids. The CDR3 DNA reads as TGTGCCAGCAGCTTATTGGACAATGGAGAGCAGTACTTC. Its translation: CASSLLDNGEQYF. Combining the CDR3 with reference TRBV7-2 and TRBJ2-7 gives the whole variable domain GAGVSQSPSNKVTEKGKDVELRCDPISGHTALYWYRQSLGQGLEFLIYFQGNSAPDKSGLPSDRFSAERTGGSVSTLTIQRTQQEDSAVYLCASSLLDNGEQYFGPGTRLTVT.

The chain couples TRBV5-1 to TRBJ2-1; D call uncertain. Germline V gene sequence: CDR1 SGHRS, CDR2 YFSETQ. The CDR3 has 13 residues. The V and J ends lost 0 bases and 10 bases respectively, with 11 bases between them. The DNA for the CDR3 is TGCGCCAGCAGCTTGGACGCTTCAGGCGAGCAGTTCTTC. It specifies CASSLDASGEQFF.

The CDR3 DNA is TGCGCCAGCAGCCAATACGCGGGGAGGGTTTTGGGCCAAGAGACCCAGTACTTC. This encodes CASSQYAGRVLGQETQYF. The chain links TRBV4-1 to TRBJ2-5, with 7 nucleotides matching TRBD2. There are 18 residues in the CDR3. Germline V gene lookup returns CDR1 MGHRA and CDR2 YSYEKL. V trimming: 2 bases; J trimming: 1 base; junction bases outside the gene matches: 13.

This clonotype was recorded a few times. The J gene is TRBJ2-1, the V gene TRBV13; D may be TRBD2 (6 bases). CDR1 and CDR2 from the germline V gene are PRHDT and FYEKMQ (reference sequence). There are 20 residues in the CDR3. V was pared by 4 bases and J by 4 bases, with 29 bases between. CDR3 protein: CASSSRDSNSLVRPYNEQFF. CDR3 sequence (DNA): TGTGCCAGCAGCTCCCGGGACTCTAACTCACTAGTTCGCCCTTACAATGAGCAGTTCTTC.

This clonotype has more than one count but fewer than ten. V is TRBV10-3 and J is TRBJ1-4; D gene uncertain. In germline, CDR1 is ENHRY, CDR2 SYGVKD. Trimming left V 2 bases short and J 0 bases short, with 10 bases between. This CDR3 contains 16 residues. The CDR3 region has the DNA TGTGCCATCAGTGAGAGGCGAATTGCAACTAATGAAAAACTGTTTTTT. The encoded protein is CAISERRIATNEKLFF.

The chain links TRBV3-1 to TRBJ2-7; 7 bases are a match to TRBD1. This CDR3 is built from 14 residues. Germline-derived CDR1 and CDR2 are LGHDT and YNNKEL (reference sequence). With 3 bases clipped from V and 6 bases from J, the junction kept 8 bases outside the gene matches. CDR3 sequence (DNA): TGTGCCAGCAGCCAGGATTCGGGACAGATCGAGCAGTACTTC. It yields the protein CASSQDSGQIEQYF.

This clonotype was seen a few times. The germline gene is not matched at one end of the junction; a read error may be the cause. The J gene is TRBJ2-1, the V gene TRBV7-7; 7 bases fit TRBD1. Germline CDR1 reads SSHAT; CDR2 reads FNYEAQ (reference sequence). The CDR3 totals 13 residues. The CDR3 coding sequence is TGTGCTAGCAGCCCGGGACAGAACAATGAGCAGTTCTTC. This sequence encodes CASSPGQNNEQFF.

This clonotype has only one observation. This rearrangement joins TRBV28 to TRBJ2-1; no firm D call. The ends were cut back, 4 bases at V and 6 bases at J, with 13 bases in the middle. The CDR3 extends over 14 amino acids. Germline CDR1 is MDHEN and CDR2 is SYDVKM. As DNA, the CDR3 is TGTGCCAGCAGTTCCCTCATTTGGAGCAATGAGCAGTTCTTC. It specifies CASSSLIWSNEQFF.

This clonotype was counted only a few times. The gene calls are TRBV7-9 and TRBJ2-5; perhaps D is TRBD1 or TRBD2 (5 bases each). The J call may be in error: the DNA end matches TRBJ2-7 better. This CDR3 region has 13 residues. The V gene's germline CDR1 is SEHNR and CDR2 FQNEAQ (reference sequence). CDR3 loop: CASNPGPVLEQYF. The CDR3 region has the DNA TGTGCCAGCAACCCGGGACCGGTCCTCGAGCAGTACTTC.

In its sample, this clonotype was seen many times. The chain uses TRBV29-1 and TRBJ2-4; 8 bases are a match to TRBD1. The CDR3 has 12 residues. The V gene's germline CDR1 is SQVTM and CDR2 ANQGSEA. Trimming removed 5 bases from V and 8 bases from J; junction bases left unmatched: 5. CDR3 in amino acids: CSVYTGGDIQYF. The CDR3 DNA sequence: TGCAGCGTTTACACAGGGGGAGACATTCAGTACTTC.